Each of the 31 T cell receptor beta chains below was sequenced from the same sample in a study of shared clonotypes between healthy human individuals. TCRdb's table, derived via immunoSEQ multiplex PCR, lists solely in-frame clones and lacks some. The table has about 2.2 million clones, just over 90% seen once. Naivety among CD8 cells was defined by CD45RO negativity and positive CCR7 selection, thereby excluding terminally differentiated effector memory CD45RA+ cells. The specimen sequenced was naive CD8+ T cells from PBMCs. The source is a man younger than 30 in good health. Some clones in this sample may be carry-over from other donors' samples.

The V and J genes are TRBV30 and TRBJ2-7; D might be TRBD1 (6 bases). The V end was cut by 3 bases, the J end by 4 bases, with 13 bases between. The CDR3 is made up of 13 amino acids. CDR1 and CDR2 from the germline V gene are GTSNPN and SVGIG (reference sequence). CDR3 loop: CAWSTGSGYEQYF. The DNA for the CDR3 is TGTGCCTGGAGCACAGGGTCGGGATACGAGCAGTACTTC.

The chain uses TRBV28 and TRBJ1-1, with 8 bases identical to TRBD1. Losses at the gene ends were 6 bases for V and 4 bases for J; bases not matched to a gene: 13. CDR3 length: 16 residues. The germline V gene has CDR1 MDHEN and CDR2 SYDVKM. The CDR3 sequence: CASSLDREGMSTEAFF. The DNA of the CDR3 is TGTGCCAGCAGCCTGGACAGGGAGGGGATGAGCACTGAAGCTTTCTTT.

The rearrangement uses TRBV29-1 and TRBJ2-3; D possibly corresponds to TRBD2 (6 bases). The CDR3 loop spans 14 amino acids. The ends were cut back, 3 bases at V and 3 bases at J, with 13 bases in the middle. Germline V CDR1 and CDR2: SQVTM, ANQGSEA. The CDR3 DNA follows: TGCAGCGTTGACGGTGGGAGGAGGACAGATACGCAGTATTTT. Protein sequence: CSVDGGRRTDTQYF.

The DNA for the CDR3 is TGTGCCAGCGGGGGACAGGGTGGGGAAAAACTGTTTTTT. This encodes CASGGQGGEKLFF. V is TRBV25-1 and J is TRBJ1-4, with 9 bases aligning to TRBD1. This CDR3 has 13 amino acids. V shed 8 bases, J shed 8 bases, and the junction held 6 bases outside the gene matches. Germline V gene sequence: CDR1 MGHDK, CDR2 SYGVNS.

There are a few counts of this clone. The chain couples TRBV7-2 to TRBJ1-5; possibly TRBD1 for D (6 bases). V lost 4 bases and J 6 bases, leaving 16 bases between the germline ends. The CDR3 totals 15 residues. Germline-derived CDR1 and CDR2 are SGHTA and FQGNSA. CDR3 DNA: TGTGCCAGCAGCTCCCGACAGGTTAGCGCTCAGCCCCAGCATTTT. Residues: CASSSRQVSAQPQHF.

The CDR3 sequence: CASSTGEAGGPAHEQYF. In DNA form, the CDR3 reads TGTGCCAGCAGTACCGGTGAAGCGGGAGGGCCTGCCCACGAGCAGTACTTC. J is TRBJ2-7 and V is TRBV27; TRBD2 matches at 10 bases. The CDR3 runs 17 residues. The germline CDR1 and CDR2 sequences are MNHEY and SMNVEV (reference sequence). V lost 5 bases, J lost 5 bases, and 15 bases stayed unmatched.

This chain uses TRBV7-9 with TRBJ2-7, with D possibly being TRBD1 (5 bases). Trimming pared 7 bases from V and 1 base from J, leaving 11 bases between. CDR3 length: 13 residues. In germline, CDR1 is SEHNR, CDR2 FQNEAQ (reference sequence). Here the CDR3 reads CASTIQDSYEQYF. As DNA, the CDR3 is TGTGCCAGCACCATACAGGATTCCTACGAGCAGTACTTC.

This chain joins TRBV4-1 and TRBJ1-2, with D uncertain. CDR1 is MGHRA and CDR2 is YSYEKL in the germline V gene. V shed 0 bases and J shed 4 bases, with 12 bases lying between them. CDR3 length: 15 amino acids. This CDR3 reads CASSQDGSPGYGYTF. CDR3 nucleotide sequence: TGCGCCAGCAGCCAAGATGGGAGTCCCGGCTATGGCTACACCTTC.

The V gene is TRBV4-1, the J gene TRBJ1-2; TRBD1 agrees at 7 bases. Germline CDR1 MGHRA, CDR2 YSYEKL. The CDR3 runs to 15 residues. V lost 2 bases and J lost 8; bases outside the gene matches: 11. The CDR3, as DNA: TGCGCCAGCAGCCAAACCCCAACAGGGGTAAGGGGCTACACCTTC. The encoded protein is CASSQTPTGVRGYTF.

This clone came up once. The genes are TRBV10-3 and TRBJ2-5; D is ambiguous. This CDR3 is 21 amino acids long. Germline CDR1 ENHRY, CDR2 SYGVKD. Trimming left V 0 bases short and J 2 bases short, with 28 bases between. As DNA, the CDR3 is TGTGCCATCAGTGAGTCGACTCCGGGCTCTTTGCCCACGGTAGGGCAAGAGACCCAGTACTTC. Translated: CAISESTPGSLPTVGQETQYF.

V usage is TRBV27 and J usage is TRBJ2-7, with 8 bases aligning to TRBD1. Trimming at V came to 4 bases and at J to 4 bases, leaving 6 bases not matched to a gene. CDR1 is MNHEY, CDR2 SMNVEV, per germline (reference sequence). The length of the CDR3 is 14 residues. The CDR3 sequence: CASSWTGSGYEQYF. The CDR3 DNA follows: TGTGCCAGCAGTTGGACAGGGAGTGGTTACGAGCAGTACTTC.

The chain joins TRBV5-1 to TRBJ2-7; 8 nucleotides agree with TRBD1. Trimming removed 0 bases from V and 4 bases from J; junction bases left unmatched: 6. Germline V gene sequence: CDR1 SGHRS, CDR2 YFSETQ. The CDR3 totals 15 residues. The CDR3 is CASSLAQGAIYEQYF. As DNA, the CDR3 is TGCGCCAGCAGCTTGGCCCAGGGGGCAATTTACGAGCAGTACTTC.

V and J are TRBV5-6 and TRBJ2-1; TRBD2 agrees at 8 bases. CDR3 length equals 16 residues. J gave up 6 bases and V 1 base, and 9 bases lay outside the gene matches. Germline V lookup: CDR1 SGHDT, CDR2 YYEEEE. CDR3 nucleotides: TGTGCCAGCAGCTTGACACCGCGGGAGGATGTCAATGAGCAGTTCTTC. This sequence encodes CASSLTPREDVNEQFF.

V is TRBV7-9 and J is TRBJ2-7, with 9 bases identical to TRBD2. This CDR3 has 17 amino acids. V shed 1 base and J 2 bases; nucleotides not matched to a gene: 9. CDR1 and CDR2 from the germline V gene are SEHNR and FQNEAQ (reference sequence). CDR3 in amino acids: CASSLVVLAGGTYEQYF. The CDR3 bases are TGTGCCAGCAGCTTAGTTGTACTGGCGGGAGGGACCTACGAGCAGTACTTC.

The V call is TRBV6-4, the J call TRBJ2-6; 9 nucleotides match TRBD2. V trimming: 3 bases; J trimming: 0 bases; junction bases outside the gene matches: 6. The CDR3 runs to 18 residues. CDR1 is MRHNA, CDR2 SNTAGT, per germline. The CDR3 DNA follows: TGTGCCAGCAGTGAGGCTAGCGGGGTCTTCTCTGGGGCCAACGTCCTGACTTTC. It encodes CASSEASGVFSGANVLTF.

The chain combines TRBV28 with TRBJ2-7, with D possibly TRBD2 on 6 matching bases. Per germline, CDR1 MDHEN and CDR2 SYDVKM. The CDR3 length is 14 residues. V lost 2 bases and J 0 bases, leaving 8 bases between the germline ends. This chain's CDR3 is CASSLAGISYEQYF. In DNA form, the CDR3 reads TGTGCCAGCAGTTTAGCGGGAATCTCCTACGAGCAGTACTTC. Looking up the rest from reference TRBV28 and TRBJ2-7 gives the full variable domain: DVKVTQSSRYLVKRTGEKVFLECVQDMDHENMFWYRQDPGLGLRLIYFSYDVKMKEKGDIPEGYSVSREKKERFSLILESASTNQTSMYLCASSLAGISYEQYFGPGTRLTVT.

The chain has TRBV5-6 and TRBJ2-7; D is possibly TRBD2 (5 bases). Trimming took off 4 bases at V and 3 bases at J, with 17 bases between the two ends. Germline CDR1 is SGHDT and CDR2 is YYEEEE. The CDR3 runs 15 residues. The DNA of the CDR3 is TGTGCCAGCAGCACCCTCTTGACGGGGTTCTACGAGCAGTACTTC. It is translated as CASSTLLTGFYEQYF.

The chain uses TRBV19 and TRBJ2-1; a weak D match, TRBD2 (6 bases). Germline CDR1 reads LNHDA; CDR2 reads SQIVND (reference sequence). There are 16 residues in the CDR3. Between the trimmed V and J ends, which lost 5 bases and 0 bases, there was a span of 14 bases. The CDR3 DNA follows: TGTGCCAGTAGTCCCCTAGCGCCAAGCTCCTACAATGAGCAGTTCTTC. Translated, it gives CASSPLAPSSYNEQFF.

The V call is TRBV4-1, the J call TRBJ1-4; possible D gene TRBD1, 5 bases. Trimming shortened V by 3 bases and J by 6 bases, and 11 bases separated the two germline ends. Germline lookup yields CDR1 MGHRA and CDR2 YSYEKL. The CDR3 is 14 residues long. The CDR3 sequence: CASSQTGGHEKLFF. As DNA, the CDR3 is TGCGCCAGCAGCCAGACGGGGGGACATGAAAAACTGTTTTTT.

The CDR3 region is CASSQGFGANSYEQYF. CDR3 coding DNA: TGCGCCAGCAGCCAAGGTTTCGGAGCCAACTCCTACGAGCAGTACTTC. This chain connects TRBV4-1 to TRBJ2-7, with D hard to call. The CDR3 covers 16 residues. CDR1 is MGHRA and CDR2 is YSYEKL in the germline V gene. Deletions cut 1 base from V and 0 bases from J, with 13 bases between.

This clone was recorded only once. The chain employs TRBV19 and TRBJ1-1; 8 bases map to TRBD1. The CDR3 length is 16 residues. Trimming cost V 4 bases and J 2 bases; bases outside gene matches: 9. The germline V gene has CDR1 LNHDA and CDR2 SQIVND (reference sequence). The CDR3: CASSKPQGAPNTEAFF. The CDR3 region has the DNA TGTGCCAGTAGTAAACCTCAGGGGGCTCCAAACACTGAAGCTTTCTTT.

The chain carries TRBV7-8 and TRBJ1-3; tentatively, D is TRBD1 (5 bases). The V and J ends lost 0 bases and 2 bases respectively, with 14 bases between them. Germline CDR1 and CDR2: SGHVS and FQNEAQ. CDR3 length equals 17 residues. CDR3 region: CASSLARQGNAGNTIYF. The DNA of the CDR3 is TGTGCCAGCAGCTTAGCGCGGCAGGGAAACGCTGGAAACACCATATATTTT.

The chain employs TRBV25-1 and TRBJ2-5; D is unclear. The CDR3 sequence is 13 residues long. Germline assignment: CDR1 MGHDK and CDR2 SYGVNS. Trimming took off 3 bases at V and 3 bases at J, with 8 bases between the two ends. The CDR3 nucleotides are TGTGCCAGCAGTGAGGGCAGTGAAGAGACCCAGTACTTC. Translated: CASSEGSEETQYF. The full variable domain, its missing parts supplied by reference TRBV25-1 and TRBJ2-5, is EADIYQTPRYLVIGTGKKITLECSQTMGHDKMYWYQQDPGMELHLIHYSYGVNSTEKGDLSSESTVSRIRTEHFPLTLESARPSHTSQYLCASSEGSEETQYFGPGTRLLVL.

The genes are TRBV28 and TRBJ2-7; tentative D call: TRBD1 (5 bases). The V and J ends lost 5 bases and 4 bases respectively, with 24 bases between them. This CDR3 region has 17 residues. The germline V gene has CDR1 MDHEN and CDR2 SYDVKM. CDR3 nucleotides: TGTGCCAGCAGTCCGCCCTGGCAGGGTTTGCTTGGTTACGAGCAGTACTTC. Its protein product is CASSPPWQGLLGYEQYF.

The CDR3 DNA is TGTGCCAGCAGCTTAGGGACGGCCGGTGAAGCTTTCTTT. Amino acids: CASSLGTAGEAFF. The rearrangement joins TRBV5-6 to TRBJ1-1; TRBD1 might be the D (5 bases). Germline CDR1 is SGHDT and CDR2 is YYEEEE. This CDR3 is built from 13 residues. Trimming took 2 bases from V and 7 from J, leaving 12 bases between them. Filled out from reference TRBV5-6 and TRBJ1-1, the complete variable domain reads DAGVTQSPTHLIKTRGQQVTLRCSPKSGHDTVSWYQQALGQGPQFIFQYYEEEERQRGNFPDRFSGHQFPNYSSELNVNALLLGDSALYLCASSLGTAGEAFFGQGTRLTVV.

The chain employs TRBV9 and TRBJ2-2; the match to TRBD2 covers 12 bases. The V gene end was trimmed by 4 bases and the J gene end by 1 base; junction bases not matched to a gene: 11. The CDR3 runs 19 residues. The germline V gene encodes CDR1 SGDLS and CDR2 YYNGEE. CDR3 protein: CASSTRWRLAGENTGELFF. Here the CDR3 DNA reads TGTGCCAGCAGCACCCGTTGGAGACTAGCGGGAGAGAACACCGGGGAGCTGTTTTTT. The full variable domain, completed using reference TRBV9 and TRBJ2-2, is DSGVTQTPKHLITATGQRVTLRCSPRSGDLSVYWYQQSLDQGLQFLIQYYNGEERAKGNILERFSAQQFPDLHSELNLSSLELGDSALYFCASSTRWRLAGENTGELFFGEGSRLTVL.

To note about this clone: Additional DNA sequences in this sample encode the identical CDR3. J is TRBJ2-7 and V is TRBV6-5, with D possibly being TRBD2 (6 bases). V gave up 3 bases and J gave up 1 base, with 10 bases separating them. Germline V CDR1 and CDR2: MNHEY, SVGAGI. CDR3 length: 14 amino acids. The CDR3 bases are TGTGCCAGCAGTTATCGGGGGAATTCCTACGAGCAGTACTTC. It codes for CASSYRGNSYEQYF.

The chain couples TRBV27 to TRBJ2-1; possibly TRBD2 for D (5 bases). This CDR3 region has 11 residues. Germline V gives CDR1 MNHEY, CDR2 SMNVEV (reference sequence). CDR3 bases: TGTGCAGTGTGGGGAGCCAACGAGCAGTTCTTC. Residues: CAVWGANEQFF.

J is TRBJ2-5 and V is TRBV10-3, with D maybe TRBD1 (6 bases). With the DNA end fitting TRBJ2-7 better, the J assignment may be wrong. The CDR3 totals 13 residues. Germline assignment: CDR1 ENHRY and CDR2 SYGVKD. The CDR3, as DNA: TGTGCCATCAGTGAGTCGAGGGGGTACGAGCAGTACTTC. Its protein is CAISESRGYEQYF.

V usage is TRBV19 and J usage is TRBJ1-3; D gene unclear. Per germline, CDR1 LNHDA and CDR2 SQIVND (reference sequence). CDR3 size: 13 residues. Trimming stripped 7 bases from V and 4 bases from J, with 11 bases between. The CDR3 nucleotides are TGTGCCAGTAACCCCCCCAGGGGAAACACCATATATTTT. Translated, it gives CASNPPRGNTIYF.

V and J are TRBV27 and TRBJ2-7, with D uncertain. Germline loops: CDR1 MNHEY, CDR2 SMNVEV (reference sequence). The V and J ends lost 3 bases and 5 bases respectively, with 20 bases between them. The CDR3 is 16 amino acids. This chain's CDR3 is CASSFYGPSRINEQYF. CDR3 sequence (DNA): TGTGCCAGCAGTTTCTACGGGCCCTCCAGAATCAACGAGCAGTACTTC.